These 18 T cell receptor beta chains were sequenced from one sample in a study of blood T cell repertoires in COVID-19. Clones were read by immunoSEQ multiplex PCR, and TCRdb kept only the in-frame ones, dropping some. The sample contains about 210,000 clones, around four fifths of which appear only once. Sequencing input: peripheral blood. These receptors came from a man between 60 and 75 years old with COVID-19, enrolled during active disease.

The rearrangement links TRBV3-1 (or the pseudogene TRBV3-2) to TRBJ1-4; D is ambiguous. The length of the CDR3 is 16 residues. CDR1 and CDR2 from the germline V gene are LGHDT and YNNKEL (reference sequence). V shed 0 bases and J shed 4 bases, with 12 bases lying between them. The CDR3 is CASSQDFGQRNEKLFF. CDR3 DNA sequence: TGTGCCAGCAGCCAAGATTTCGGCCAGCGTAATGAAAAACTGTTTTTT.

This chain uses TRBV2 with TRBJ1-5; D uncertain. Germline V CDR1 and CDR2: SNHLY, FYNNEI. V was trimmed by 1 base and J by 3 bases, leaving 10 bases between them. This CDR3 spans 15 amino acids. The CDR3 DNA sequence: TGTGCCAGCAGTGAAGGGTATCAGGCCAATCAGCCCCAGCATTTT. Amino acid sequence: CASSEGYQANQPQHF.

This clone has a single count. The rearrangement links TRBV3-1 (or the pseudogene TRBV3-2) to TRBJ1-2; D is perhaps TRBD1 (6 bases). Trimming removed 2 bases from V and 6 bases from J, with 16 bases in between. Germline CDR1 and CDR2: LGHDT and YNNKEL (reference sequence). The CDR3 contains 15 residues. The CDR3 loop is CASSQWPGGADGYTF. CDR3 bases: TGTGCCAGCAGCCAATGGCCGGGGGGGGCCGATGGCTACACCTTC.

This clone was detected only once. This chain links TRBV29-1 with TRBJ2-1; D remains unclear. The CDR3 runs 13 residues. Trimming cost V 0 bases and J 2 bases, with 5 bases left between them. The germline V gene encodes CDR1 SQVTM and CDR2 ANQGSEA. CDR3 bases: TGCAGCGTTGAAGATAGTACCTACAATGAGCAGTTCTTC. It encodes CSVEDSTYNEQFF.

The chain recombines TRBV23-1 with TRBJ1-2; TRBD1 might be the D (6 bases). TRBV23-1 is labeled an ORF, and its function is uncertain. This CDR3 is built from 14 residues. Trimming pared 8 bases from V and 4 bases from J, leaving 17 bases between. The CDR3 region has the DNA TGCGCCAGCCTCAAAGGGGGATCACCCTATGGCTACACCTTC. Its protein product is CASLKGGSPYGYTF.

A single count supports this clone. The chain joins TRBV12-3 or TRBV12-4 to TRBJ1-5, with D possibly matching TRBD1 (6 bases). V was cut by 3 bases and J by 6 bases, with 9 bases left in between. This CDR3 comprises 13 residues. The CDR3 DNA follows: TGTGCCAGCAGTTTTGGGGGCGGTCAGCCCCAGCATTTT. The encoded protein is CASSFGGGQPQHF.

This rearrangement joins TRBV7-8 to TRBJ1-5, with a possible D match to TRBD1 (5 bases). Germline V gene lookup returns CDR1 SGHVS and CDR2 FQNEAQ. This CDR3 has 17 residues. V was pared by 5 bases and J by 2 bases, with 19 bases between. This CDR3 reads CASSLGGFPYGNQPQHF. DNA of the CDR3: TGTGCCAGCAGCCTCGGGGGGTTTCCTTATGGCAATCAGCCCCAGCATTTT.

The rearrangement links TRBV6-5 to TRBJ2-1; D remains unclear. There are 13 residues in the CDR3. Per germline, CDR1 MNHEY and CDR2 SVGAGI. V was clipped by 5 bases and J by 6 bases, with 11 bases between them. The CDR3 loop is CASSPPQSNEQFF. The DNA of the CDR3 is TGTGCCAGCAGTCCCCCCCAATCCAATGAGCAGTTCTTC.

V is TRBV30 and J is TRBJ1-1; no reliable D call. Trimming stripped 5 bases from V and 7 bases from J, with 11 bases between. The CDR3 is 11 amino acids. From germline, CDR1 is GTSNPN and CDR2 SVGIG (reference sequence). The chain's CDR3 is CAWGPSSEAFF. CDR3 in DNA: TGTGCCTGGGGCCCGAGTAGTGAAGCTTTCTTT.

J is TRBJ1-2 and V is TRBV7-2, with D unresolved. The length of the CDR3 is 13 residues. Germline V gives CDR1 SGHTA, CDR2 FQGNSA. V lost 6 bases and J lost 4, with 12 bases in between. DNA for the CDR3: TGTGCCAGCAGTCGCGGGGAGGTCTATGGCTACACCTTC. Encoded protein: CASSRGEVYGYTF.

CDR3 residues: CAFRALNYGYTF. CDR3 bases: TGTGCCTTCAGGGCTCTTAACTATGGCTACACCTTC. V and J are TRBV30 and TRBJ1-2, with D possibly matching TRBD1 (5 bases). Trimming took off 7 bases at V and 1 base at J, with 10 bases between the two ends. Germline-derived CDR1 and CDR2 are GTSNPN and SVGIG (reference sequence). The CDR3 has 12 amino acids.

The chain employs TRBV2 and TRBJ1-5, with D possibly being TRBD1 (5 bases). V was cut by 5 bases and J by 4 bases, with 12 bases left in between. The germline V gene encodes CDR1 SNHLY and CDR2 FYNNEI. CDR3 size: 14 residues. CDR3 sequence (DNA): TGTGCCAGCAGTATGGGACTCTCAAATCAGCCCCAGCATTTT. Translation gives CASSMGLSNQPQHF.

The V gene is TRBV9, the J gene TRBJ2-6; D perhaps matches TRBD1 (6 bases). The germline gives CDR1 SGDLS, CDR2 YYNGEE. V was clipped by 3 bases and J by 4 bases, with 20 bases between them. This CDR3 has 18 residues. Here the CDR3 DNA reads TGTGCCAGCAGCGCCCGGGACACACAAGCGATCGGGGCCAACGTCCTGACTTTC. Translated: CASSARDTQAIGANVLTF.

This clone was counted once. The genes are TRBV7-9 and TRBJ1-2, with TRBD1 identical over 8 bases. This CDR3 contains 16 residues. The trim removed 5 bases at V and 3 bases at J, leaving 11 bases unmatched. Germline loops: CDR1 SEHNR, CDR2 FQNEAQ (reference sequence). Written as DNA, the CDR3 is TGTGCCAGCAGCGGGACCTGGACAGGGCGGGACTATGGCTACACCTTC. This encodes CASSGTWTGRDYGYTF. The whole variable domain, filled in from reference TRBV7-9 and TRBJ1-2, reads DTGVSQNPRHKITKRGQNVTFRCDPISEHNRLYWYRQTLGQGPEFLTYFQNEAQLEKSRLLSDRFSAERPKGSFSTLEIQRTEQGDSAMYLCASSGTWTGRDYGYTFGSGTRLTVV.

This clone came up once. The chain couples TRBV7-2 to TRBJ1-5; 8 bases match TRBD1. Germline CDR1 and CDR2: SGHTA and FQGNSA. V dropped 5 bases and J dropped 9; count of bases not matched to a gene: 9. The CDR3 length is 14 residues. The CDR3 is CASSQGAQVGPQHF. As DNA, the CDR3 is TGTGCCAGCAGCCAGGGGGCCCAAGTGGGGCCCCAGCATTTT.

The chain couples TRBV5-1 to TRBJ2-1, with 8 bases aligning to TRBD2. From germline, CDR1 is SGHRS and CDR2 YFSETQ. V gave up 1 base and J gave up 1 base; unmatched junction bases: 10. The CDR3 extends over 18 amino acids. The CDR3 DNA reads TGCGCCAGCAGCTTGACTTTGACGGGAGGGCAGTCCTACAATGAGCAGTTCTTC. This sequence encodes CASSLTLTGGQSYNEQFF.

V gene TRBV18 combines with J gene TRBJ1-5, with TRBD1 as a possible D gene (5 bases). Germline V gene data show CDR1 as KGHSH and CDR2 as LQKENI. The CDR3 consists of 15 residues. Trimming took 8 bases from V and 0 from J, leaving 14 bases between them. The CDR3 sequence: CASKEGASSNQPQHF. CDR3 nucleotides: TGTGCCAGCAAAGAAGGGGCCAGTAGCAATCAGCCCCAGCATTTT.

This chain connects TRBV5-4 to TRBJ1-5, with D perhaps TRBD1 (5 bases). Germline V gives CDR1 SGHNT, CDR2 YYREEE (reference sequence). V shed 2 bases and J shed 7 bases, with 10 bases lying between them. The CDR3 has 13 residues. CDR3 bases: TGTGCCAGCAGCTTATATGGGGCGCAGCCCCAGCATTTT. Translated, it gives CASSLYGAQPQHF.